A single T cell receptor (beta chain) is shown here with its context. This specimen comes from a study of blood T cell repertoires in COVID-19. About the research overall: T cells, B-cell-depleted T cells, or PBMCs provided the cDNA or gDNA that served as material.

In assigning cohorts, the study relied on participant-reported clinical history. Before they entered the study, exposed participants had met a COVID-19 case within 2 weeks. Repertoires were generated with immunoSEQ multiplex PCR, while TCRdb's copy carries only in-frame clones and drops some. Among roughly 400,000 clones listed, roughly nine tenths were seen once. Sequenced sample: PBMCs or T cells enriched from blood (not recorded which). This TCR was recovered from a woman aged 40 to 55 who had been exposed to COVID-19.

Here the CDR3 reads CASSLAGGPFNQPQHF. In DNA, the CDR3 is TGTGCCAGCAGCTTGGCTGGAGGGCCTTTCAATCAGCCCCAGCATTTT. This chain links TRBV5-6 with TRBJ1-5; the D is unclear. This CDR3 contains 16 residues. V lost 0 bases to trimming and J lost 3 bases, with 13 bases between them. The germline gives CDR1 SGHDT, CDR2 YYEEEE.